Sequencing of this TCR beta chain was carried out in a study of beta chain features in type 1 diabetes (dated by TCRdb to 2016 to 2018). Study-level background: Patients and healthy donors did not differ in mean age, gender distribution, total cell number or subset yield. Regulatory and stem cell-like memory subsets were obtained from only 8 patients and about eight healthy donors, while naive and central memory subsets were obtained from all 30 or so donors. A total of over 90,000,000 sorted cells were examined across all samples, and a strong correlation was observed between cell number per subset and RNA yield. In the study, TCRB repertoires of sorted circulating CD4+ T cell subsets from recently diagnosed type 1 diabetes patients were compared with those of matched healthy donors.

Each donor gave one peripheral blood draw, averaging roughly 100 mL, which was collected into heparinised tubes. Naive, central memory, regulatory and stem cell-like memory CD4+ T cells were sorted on a BD FACSAria II using a panel including CD45RO, CCR7, CD25, CD127, CD95 and CD27. All sorted populations exceeded 95% purity. Right away, PBMCs were isolated by Lymphoprep density gradient centrifugation and were stained directly, with no culture step. Samples were stained and sorted in pairs, with one healthy donor and one patient per experiment, so that batch effects were minimized. CDR1 and CDR2 were assigned from the germline V gene (reference sequence) as SGHAT and FQDESV. V is cut back by 5 bases and J by 6 bases, with 8 bases in the junction unmatched. From the cysteine up to the phenylalanine, the CDR3 has a length of 15 residues. Kept here is only the CDR3 DNA, which spans 45 bases and is read in frame from base 1.

The entire amount of isolated RNA was reverse transcribed using the High Capacity cDNA Reverse Transcription Kit, so the sequenced TCRB transcripts were expressed ones. Naive, central memory and regulatory T cell samples underwent deep immunoSEQ sequencing, averaging about 3.57 million total reads per sample. Sorted cells were lysed in RLT buffer, and RNA was extracted using DNase-treated RNeasy Micro or Mini kits according to cell number. Each cell subset was processed on its own to prevent cross-contamination, while patient and healthy donor samples were processed together. Using the immunoSEQ multiplex PCR, TCRB sequences were amplified from cDNA into 87-bp fragments spanning the CDR3 region. The amplicons were sequenced using the Illumina HiSeq platform. The original pipeline was this. Synthetic template baselines were used to correct PCR bias computationally, reads within Hamming distance 2 were collapsed, and singletons that could not be merged were discarded. Reads were aligned against IMGT to assign V, D and J genes, CDR3 length and insertions or deletions at six rearrangement sites. Within each subset, clonotype counts were normalized to the number of sorted cells before true diversity and Gini coefficients were calculated with the tcR R package. The overlap coefficient, calculated on TCRB nucleotide sequences, was used to quantify repertoire sharing. Out-of-frame TCRB sequences from naive cells were analyzed as a proxy for the pre-selection repertoire. TCRdb's version of the immuneACCESS table is confined to in-frame rearrangements and falls short of the full clone set. An unresolved V gene accounts for under half of the shortfall where checked; the remainder is of unknown origin. D and trimming come from the DNA, and the V and J calls and clone size come from that table. Within this sample are more than 300,000 clones, with more than 13% of them counted one time only. Roughly 0.017% of the sample is taken by the ten largest.

What the work shows at the level of the full study, not this receptor alone: Naive, central memory and regulatory TCRB repertoires appeared to be more alike among patients than among healthy donors. At VDJ recombination sites, patients with type 1 diabetes made fewer insertions and deleted more nucleotides, a pattern implying thymic rearrangement abnormalities. A moderate but significant shortening of TCRB CDR3 length was observed in type 1 diabetes patients in all four CD4+ subsets. Because cDNA was sequenced instead of genomic DNA, activated cells with high expression could be over-represented, although the groups did not differ in activation or CD3 levels. Shorter templates might have been favored by PCR, but patient and control samples were amplified and corrected together, so both groups would have been affected equally by any skew. HLA sub-analyses involved small numbers of individuals, so any influence of HLA type on TCRB rearrangement remained unresolved.

This clone occurred a few times. What antigen it recognizes has not been identified. Base qualities are not provided; no much larger clone lies one nucleotide away. The chain employs TRBV11-1 and TRBJ2-1, and 9 junctional nucleotides match TRBD2. Specimen: naive CD4+ T cells from blood. Per the publication, the cell subset or site label means: true naive CD4+ T cells. This sequence was found in a woman between 18 and 30 years old in good health. This receptor carries the CDR3 CASSVSGRVPNEQFF. The DNA is TGTGCCAGCAGCGTTAGCGGGAGAGTCCCCAATGAGCAGTTCTTC.